Each of the 3 T cell receptor beta chains below was sequenced from the same sample in a study of molecular identifiers for immune sequencing clone quantification. TCRdb redid the calling of the PCR reads with MiXCR, one entry per CDR3 protein. The sample records some 590,000 distinct CDR3 sequences, roughly 23% being singletons. Sequencing was performed on naive CD8+ T cells from blood, with Jurkat cell RNA spiked in. Subset: FACS-sorted CD8+CD4-CCR7+CD45RA+ naive T cells. The receptors stem from a human donor in good health. Some libraries in this study had Jurkat cell RNA spiked in.

This clonotype occurred a few times. This chain joins TRBV6-5 and TRBJ2-6; D unclear. Germline CDR1 MNHEY, CDR2 SVGAGI. Trimming removed 5 bases from V and 2 bases from J, with 13 bases in between. This CDR3 comprises 16 residues. CDR3 residues: CASSQMGFAGANVLTF. CDR3 DNA sequence: TGTGCCAGCAGTCAGATGGGGTTCGCTGGGGCCAACGTCCTGACTTTC.

This clonotype was recorded a few times. V is TRBV4-1 and J is TRBJ2-7; 7 bases align to TRBD1. In germline, CDR1 is MGHRA, CDR2 YSYEKL. V lost 4 bases and J lost 2; bases outside the gene matches: 11. This CDR3 contains 16 residues. Here the CDR3 reads CASSPLYRGPAYEQYF. The CDR3 region has the DNA TGCGCCAGCAGCCCGTTGTATAGGGGGCCTGCCTACGAGCAGTACTTC.

This clonotype was observed a few times. The chain uses TRBV5-1 and TRBJ2-3; tentatively, D is TRBD2 (6 bases). This CDR3 is built from 14 residues. Trimming took off 5 bases at V and 0 bases at J, with 10 bases between the two ends. Germline V lookup: CDR1 SGHRS, CDR2 YFSETQ. The CDR3 sequence is CASRIAASTDTQYF. CDR3 bases: TGCGCCAGCAGAATAGCGGCTAGCACAGATACGCAGTATTTT.